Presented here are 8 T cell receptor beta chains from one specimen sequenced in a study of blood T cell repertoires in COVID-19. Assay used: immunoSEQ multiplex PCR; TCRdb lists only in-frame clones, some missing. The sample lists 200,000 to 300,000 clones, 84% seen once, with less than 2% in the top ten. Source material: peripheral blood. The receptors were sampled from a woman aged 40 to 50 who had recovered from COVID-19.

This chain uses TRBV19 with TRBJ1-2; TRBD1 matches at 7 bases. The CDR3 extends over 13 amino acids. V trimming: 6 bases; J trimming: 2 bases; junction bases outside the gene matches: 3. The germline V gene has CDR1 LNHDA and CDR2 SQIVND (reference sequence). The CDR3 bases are TGTGCCAGTAGCCGGGACAGCAACTATGGCTACACCTTC. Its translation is CASSRDSNYGYTF.

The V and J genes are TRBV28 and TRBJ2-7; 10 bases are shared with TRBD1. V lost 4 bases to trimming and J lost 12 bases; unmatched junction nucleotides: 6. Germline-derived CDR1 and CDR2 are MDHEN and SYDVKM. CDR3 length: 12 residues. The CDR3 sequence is CASSSPRTGGYF. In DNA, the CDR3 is TGTGCCAGCAGTTCCCCCCGGACAGGGGGGTACTTC.

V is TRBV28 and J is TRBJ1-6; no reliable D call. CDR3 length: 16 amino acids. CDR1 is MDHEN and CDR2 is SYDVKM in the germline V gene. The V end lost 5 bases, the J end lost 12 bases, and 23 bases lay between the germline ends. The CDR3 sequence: CASSTRRRSSLGPLHF. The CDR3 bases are TGTGCCAGCAGTACCCGACGACGGAGCTCGCTGGGACCCCTCCACTTT.

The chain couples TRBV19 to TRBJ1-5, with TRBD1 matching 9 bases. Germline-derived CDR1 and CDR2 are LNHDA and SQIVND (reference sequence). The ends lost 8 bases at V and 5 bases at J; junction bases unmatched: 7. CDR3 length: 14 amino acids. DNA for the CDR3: TGTGCCAGTCTGGACAGGGGCACACATCAGCCCCAGCATTTT. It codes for CASLDRGTHQPQHF.

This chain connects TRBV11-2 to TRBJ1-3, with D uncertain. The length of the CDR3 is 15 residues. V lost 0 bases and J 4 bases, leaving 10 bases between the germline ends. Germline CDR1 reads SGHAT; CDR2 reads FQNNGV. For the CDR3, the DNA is TGTGCCAGCAGCTTAGATTGGTCCAGGGGAAACACCATATATTTT. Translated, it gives CASSLDWSRGNTIYF. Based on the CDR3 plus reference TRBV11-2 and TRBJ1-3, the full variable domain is EAGVAQSPRYKIIEKRQSVAFWCNPISGHATLYWYQQILGQGPKLLIQFQNNGVVDDSQLPKDRFSAERLKGVDSTLKIQPAKLEDSAVYLCASSLDWSRGNTIYFGEGSWLTVV.

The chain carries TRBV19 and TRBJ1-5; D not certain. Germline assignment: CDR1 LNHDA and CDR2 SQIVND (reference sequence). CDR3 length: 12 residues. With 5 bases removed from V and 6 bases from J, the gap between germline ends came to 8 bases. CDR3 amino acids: CASSLPFQPQHF. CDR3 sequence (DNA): TGTGCCAGTAGTCTTCCGTTTCAGCCCCAGCATTTT.

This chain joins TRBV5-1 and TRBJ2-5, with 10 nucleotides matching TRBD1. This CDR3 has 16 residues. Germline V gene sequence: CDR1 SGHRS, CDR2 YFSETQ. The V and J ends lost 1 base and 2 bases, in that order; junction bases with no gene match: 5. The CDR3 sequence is CASSLRGTGAQETQYF. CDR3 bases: TGCGCCAGCAGCTTGCGAGGGACAGGGGCTCAAGAGACCCAGTACTTC.

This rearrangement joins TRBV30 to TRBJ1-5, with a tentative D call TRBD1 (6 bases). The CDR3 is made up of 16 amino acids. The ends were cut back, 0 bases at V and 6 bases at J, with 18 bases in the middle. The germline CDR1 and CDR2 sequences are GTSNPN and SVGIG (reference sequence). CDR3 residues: CAWSVFRGQKGQPQHF. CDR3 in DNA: TGTGCCTGGAGTGTATTCCGGGGACAAAAAGGTCAGCCCCAGCATTTT.